This TCR beta chain was identified in a study of blood T cells in healthy people across ages. The length of the CDR3 is 18 residues. Looked up from germline, CDR1 is ENHRY and CDR2 is SYGVKD. The V and J ends lost 10 bases and 2 bases, in that order; junction bases with no gene match: 17. Overall study results and limits: Any changes in expanded clonotypes were possibly confounded, as donor CMV status remained unknown.

They isolated at least 6.5 million PBMCs from each sample. Primers used in a second PCR of about 7 to 12 cycles were a sample-barcoded 5' primer and a J-beta primer mix. TCRdb reanalysed the 5' RACE reads using MiXCR and keeps one entry per CDR3 protein. This table has roughly 800,000 distinct CDR3 sequences, 53% appearing once. As regards this clonotype: Its specificity is not known.

The TCR originated in a man of 80 years or more in good health. Sequenced input: blood. The chain recombines TRBV10-3 with TRBJ2-5, with TRBD2 matching 12 bases. Here the CDR3 reads CATKPGLAGGLLQETQYF. DNA of the CDR3: TGTGCCACGAAACCGGGGCTAGCGGGAGGGTTACTGCAAGAGACCCAGTACTTC.